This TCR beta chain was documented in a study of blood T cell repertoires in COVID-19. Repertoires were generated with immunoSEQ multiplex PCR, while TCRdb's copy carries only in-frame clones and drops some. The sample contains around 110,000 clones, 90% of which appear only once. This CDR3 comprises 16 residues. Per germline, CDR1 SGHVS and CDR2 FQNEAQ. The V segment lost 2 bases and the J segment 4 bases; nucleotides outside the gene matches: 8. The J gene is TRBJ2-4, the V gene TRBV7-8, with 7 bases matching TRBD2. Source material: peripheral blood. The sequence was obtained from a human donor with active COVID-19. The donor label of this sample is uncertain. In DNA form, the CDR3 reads TGTGCCAGCAGCTTAACGGGGGGATTAACTAAAAACATTCAGTACTTC. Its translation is CASSLTGGLTKNIQYF.